This entry lists 16 T cell receptor beta chains sequenced from one sample in a study of T cells after yellow fever vaccination. TCRdb itself ran the 5' RACE reads through MiXCR, one entry per CDR3 protein. Of 500,000 to 550,000 distinct CDR3 sequences detected, less than 25% appear once; the ten largest clones hold about 16%. Sequenced here: PBMCs, sampled roughly 20 days after the first yellow fever vaccination. Receptors originate from a man aged 18 to 30 who received the YFV17D yellow fever vaccine.

This clonotype was detected only a few times. The rearrangement uses TRBV5-1 and TRBJ2-5; 9 bases match TRBD1. V shed 4 bases and J 2 bases; nucleotides not matched to a gene: 6. The CDR3 loop spans 15 amino acids. The V gene's germline CDR1 is SGHRS and CDR2 YFSETQ. The CDR3 loop reads CASSRNRGQQETQYF. The CDR3 DNA reads TGCGCCAGCAGCCGAAACAGGGGGCAACAAGAGACCCAGTACTTC.

The chain carries TRBV20-1 and TRBJ2-5; TRBD1 aligns across 9 bases. The germline CDR1 and CDR2 sequences are DFQATT and SNEGSKA (reference sequence). V lost 3 bases to trimming and J lost 7 bases; unmatched junction nucleotides: 12. CDR3 length equals 15 residues. CDR3 DNA sequence: TGCAGTGCTAGGATTGGGACAGGGCGGTTGGGGACCCAGTACTTC. The encoded protein is CSARIGTGRLGTQYF.

This clonotype turned up a few times. The V gene is TRBV20-1, the J gene TRBJ2-5, with unresolved D. The CDR3 covers 14 residues. Germline values: CDR1 DFQATT, CDR2 SNEGSKA (reference sequence). Trimming cost V 6 bases and J 5 bases, with 19 bases left between them. CDR3 sequence reads: CSAIPRPLGETQYF. For the CDR3, the DNA is TGCAGTGCCATCCCCCGGCCCCTGGGGGAGACCCAGTACTTC.

This clonotype was seen only a few times. The gene calls are TRBV7-6 and TRBJ2-7; possible D gene TRBD2, 5 bases. Per germline, CDR1 SGHVS and CDR2 FNYEAQ. The CDR3 is 15 amino acids. Trimming took 3 bases from V and 5 from J, leaving 17 bases between them. The CDR3 region has the DNA TGTGCCAGCAGCTTGTCGAGGGAACTCCCAGACGAGCAGTACTTC. This encodes CASSLSRELPDEQYF. The complete variable domain, with remaining parts taken from reference TRBV7-6 and TRBJ2-7, reads GAGVSQSPRYKVTKRGQDVALRCDPISGHVSLYWYRQALGQGPEFLTYFNYEAQQDKSGLPNDRFSAERPEGSISTLTIQRTEQRDSAMYRCASSLSRELPDEQYFGPGTRLTVT.

This clonotype was detected a few times. The chain uses TRBV20-1 and TRBJ1-5, with unresolved D. Trimming stripped 2 bases from V and 4 bases from J, with 12 bases between. CDR3 length equals 14 residues. CDR1 and CDR2 (germline): DFQATT, SNEGSKA (reference sequence). The CDR3 DNA sequence: TGCAGTGCTAGAATACGAGGGATGAATCAGCCCCAGCATTTT. As protein: CSARIRGMNQPQHF.

This chain joins TRBV6-5 and TRBJ1-5; no clear D gene. The CDR3 runs 13 residues. Trimming cost V 2 bases and J 5 bases, with 7 bases left between them. The germline CDR1 and CDR2 sequences are MNHEY and SVGAGI. Here the CDR3 DNA reads TGTGCCAGCAGTTACGCGGGTGATCAGCCCCAGCATTTT. Protein sequence: CASSYAGDQPQHF.

This clonotype has only a few counts. The chain carries TRBV27 and TRBJ2-7; TRBD1 aligns across 11 bases. The CDR3 totals 14 residues. CDR1 and CDR2 from the germline V gene are MNHEY and SMNVEV (reference sequence). The trim removed 4 bases at V and 6 bases at J, leaving 5 bases unmatched. This CDR3 reads CASSWGQGVAEQYF. The DNA of the CDR3 is TGTGCCAGCAGTTGGGGACAGGGGGTTGCCGAGCAGTACTTC.

Only a few counts were recorded for this clonotype. The chain uses TRBV9 and TRBJ2-1; tentative D call: TRBD2 (6 bases). Germline V gene lookup returns CDR1 SGDLS and CDR2 YYNGEE. The V end lost 3 bases, the J end lost 0 bases, and 7 bases lay between the germline ends. There are 14 residues in the CDR3. CDR3 amino acids: CASSGTISYNEQFF. CDR3 sequence (DNA): TGTGCCAGCAGCGGGACTATCTCCTACAATGAGCAGTTCTTC.

The rearrangement links TRBV11-2 to TRBJ2-7; maybe TRBD2 (5 bases). Trimming cost V 5 bases and J 0 bases, with 23 bases left between them. Germline CDR1 and CDR2: SGHAT and FQNNGV. The CDR3 covers 18 residues. In nucleotides, the CDR3 is TGTGCCAGCAGCCCCAGGAGAGGCGGACTGTTGAGCTCCTACGAGCAGTACTTC. Translating it yields CASSPRRGGLLSSYEQYF.

The rearrangement links TRBV3-1 to TRBJ2-7, with D perhaps matching TRBD1 or TRBD2 (5 bases each). The CDR3 spans 18 residues. CDR1 and CDR2 from the germline V gene are LGHDT and YNNKEL (reference sequence). V was cut by 8 bases and J by 3 bases, with 29 bases left in between. The chain's CDR3 is CASCGGREAHLHSYEQYF. The CDR3 nucleotides read TGTGCCAGCTGCGGAGGCAGGGAAGCCCACCTACACAGCTACGAGCAGTACTTC.

This clonotype has only a few counts. The chain links TRBV6-5 to TRBJ1-4, with a tentative D call TRBD1 (5 bases). Between the trimmed V and J ends, which lost 2 bases and 7 bases, there was a span of 11 bases. The germline gives CDR1 MNHEY, CDR2 SVGAGI. The CDR3 length is 14 residues. The CDR3 sequence: CASSYGRVREKLFF. DNA for the CDR3: TGTGCCAGCAGTTACGGCAGGGTTCGTGAAAAACTGTTTTTT.

This clonotype was detected only a few times. The chain recombines TRBV3-1 with TRBJ1-2; no clear D gene. V was trimmed by 1 base and J by 8 bases, leaving 8 bases between them. CDR3 length equals 12 residues. Germline V lookup: CDR1 LGHDT, CDR2 YNNKEL (reference sequence). The CDR3 is CASSQVFRGYTF. In nucleotides, the CDR3 is TGTGCCAGCAGCCAAGTCTTCCGGGGCTACACCTTC.

Only a few counts were recorded for this clonotype. The chain uses TRBV7-3 and TRBJ1-6; D remains ambiguous. The CDR3 is 13 residues long. Trimming shortened V by 1 base and J by 9 bases, and 7 bases separated the two germline ends. Per germline, CDR1 SGHTA and CDR2 FQGTGA. The CDR3 spells CASSLRRSSPLHF. The CDR3 coding sequence is TGTGCCAGCAGCTTAAGGAGAAGTTCACCCCTCCACTTT.

The sample holds many counts of this clonotype. The chain couples TRBV7-3 to TRBJ2-2; D is possibly TRBD1 or TRBD2 (6 bases each). With 5 bases removed from V and 1 base from J, the gap between germline ends came to 14 bases. The CDR3 runs to 16 residues. Germline V gives CDR1 SGHTA, CDR2 FQGTGA. DNA for the CDR3: TGTGCCAGCAGCGTCATAGGAGGGGGGAACACCGGGGAGCTGTTTTTT. Translation gives CASSVIGGGNTGELFF.

This clonotype was detected only a few times. The chain is built from TRBV5-1 and TRBJ1-1; D remains ambiguous. CDR3 size: 14 residues. V dropped 3 bases and J dropped 1 base, with 10 bases sitting between them. Germline V gene lookup returns CDR1 SGHRS and CDR2 YFSETQ. The chain's CDR3 is CASSSGRTNTEAFF. The CDR3 DNA sequence: TGCGCCAGCAGCTCCGGACGGACGAACACTGAAGCTTTCTTT.

This chain uses TRBV9 with TRBJ2-3; TRBD1 matches 9 bases. The CDR3 extends over 14 amino acids. Germline CDR1 reads SGDLS; CDR2 reads YYNGEE. The V gene end was trimmed by 3 bases and the J gene end by 3 bases; junction bases not matched to a gene: 2. The CDR3 here is CASSADRGTDTQYF. The CDR3 DNA is TGTGCCAGCAGCGCGGACAGGGGAACAGATACGCAGTATTTT.